The source of this T cell receptor beta chain is a study of T cell responses to AZD1222 COVID-19 vaccine. Sequencing was performed with immunoSEQ multiplex PCR; in TCRdb, only in-frame clones are kept and a portion is missing. Counted here are some 160,000 clones, roughly 92% occurring once; the ten biggest clones make up over 1.5%. This CDR3 is built from 13 residues. Trimming pared 4 bases from V and 8 bases from J, leaving 14 bases between. CDR1 and CDR2 (germline): MNHEY, SMNVEV (reference sequence). Only one count was recorded for this clone. The rearrangement joins TRBV27 to TRBJ1-2, with D possibly being TRBD1 (5 bases). The receptor was derived from an adult in good health. The specimen was peripheral blood, collected on day 0 of AZD1222 vaccination. The CDR3 coding sequence is TGTGCCAGCAGTTATCGGGGGGGTGGGGGCTACACCTTC. It yields the protein CASSYRGGGGYTF.